This T cell receptor (beta chain) was retrieved from a study of a mutant IDH1 vaccine in newly diagnosed glioma. Study in general: Treated patients had a mean age of about 40 years and a roughly 60% male, about 38% female split. Patients had received radiotherapy, temozolomide, or both previously, most receiving both. Findings and limits, study-wide: Of all patients, 93.3% showed vaccine-induced immune responses. Pseudoprogression seemingly bore no relation to changes in top peripheral T cell clonotypes.

V dropped 4 bases and J dropped 0 bases, with 10 bases sitting between them. The CDR3 runs 14 residues. Germline V gene sequence: CDR1 GTSNPN, CDR2 SVGIG (reference sequence). Produced via immunoSEQ multiplex PCR; TCRdb's table is partial and in-frame only. There are 50,000 to 65,000 clones in the sample; approximately 81% occur only once, and approximately 20% lies in the top ten. Concerning this clone: What it recognizes is unknown.

Time point in this sample: baseline, week 1 (first vaccination visit). Treatment noted: pre-vaccination baseline after standard-of-care therapy. This TCR was recovered from a man in his late teens or twenties with glioma. The V and J genes are TRBV30 and TRBJ1-5; unclear D gene. The sequencing here drew on PBMCs, taken from a glioma patient treated with radiotherapy, temozolomide or both. The CDR3 sequence: CAWTLSNSNQPQHF. In DNA, the CDR3 is TGTGCCTGGACCCTCAGCAATAGCAATCAGCCCCAGCATTTT.